A single sample gave rise to the 14 T cell receptor beta chains below, sequenced in a study of CD8+ T cells in alopecia areata. The treatment: oral pan-JAK inhibitor, 5-10 mg twice daily. Following extraction, RNA underwent reverse transcription to cDNA, which served as the sequencing template. Clones were sequenced by immunoSEQ multiplex PCR, and TCRdb holds only the in-frame ones, with some missing. The sample consists of more than 95,000 clones, about 61% of them appearing once. The sequenced sample was CD8+ T cells sorted from blood, obtained at week 4, from a patient treated with tofacitinib. Receptors originate from a human donor with alopecia areata.

This clone was observed a few times. The rearrangement uses TRBV29-1 and TRBJ2-5; D possibly corresponds to TRBD1 (5 bases). CDR1 and CDR2 (germline): SQVTM, ANQGSEA. Trimming stripped 7 bases from V and 4 bases from J, with 10 bases between. CDR3 length: 11 residues. CDR3 amino acids: CSAHQGETQYF. DNA for the CDR3: TGCAGCGCCCACCAGGGAGAGACCCAGTACTTC. The full variable domain, rest sourced from reference TRBV29-1 and TRBJ2-5, is SAVISQKPSRDICQRGTSLTIQCQVDSQVTMMFWYRQQPGQSLTLIATANQGSEATYESGFVIDKFPISRPNLTFSTLTVSNMSPEDSSIYLCSAHQGETQYFGPGTRLLVL.

The chain is built from TRBV29-1 and TRBJ2-2; TRBD1 agrees at 12 bases. This CDR3 comprises 17 residues. Per germline, CDR1 SQVTM and CDR2 ANQGSEA. Germline trimming cut 2 bases from V and 1 base from J; bases unmatched to any gene: 5. The CDR3 region has the DNA TGCAGCGTTGAATTAGGGACAGGGGGCAGGAACACCGGGGAGCTGTTTTTT. It translates to CSVELGTGGRNTGELFF.

This chain uses TRBV27 with TRBJ2-5, with D perhaps matching TRBD2 (6 bases). The germline V gene encodes CDR1 MNHEY and CDR2 SMNVEV (reference sequence). This CDR3 has 11 residues. CDR3 region: CPSGVQETQYF. The CDR3 DNA reads as TGTCCCTCGGGGGTTCAAGAGACCCAGTACTTC.

V and J are TRBV7-9 and TRBJ1-2; maybe TRBD1 (6 bases). V gave up 4 bases and J gave up 7 bases, with 10 bases separating them. CDR1 is SEHNR and CDR2 is FQNEAQ in the germline V gene (reference sequence). The CDR3 has 12 residues. The DNA for the CDR3 is TGTGCCAGCAGCTCCATGGGGGCTGGCTACACCTTC. This encodes CASSSMGAGYTF. Filled out from reference TRBV7-9 and TRBJ1-2, the complete variable domain reads DTGVSQNPRHKITKRGQNVTFRCDPISEHNRLYWYRQTLGQGPEFLTYFQNEAQLEKSRLLSDRFSAERPKGSFSTLEIQRTEQGDSAMYLCASSSMGAGYTFGSGTRLTVV.

This sequence joins TRBV29-1 and TRBJ1-5; D is undetermined. Trimming took off 0 bases at V and 5 bases at J, with 5 bases between the two ends. The CDR3 loop spans 12 amino acids. Germline CDR1 reads SQVTM; CDR2 reads ANQGSEA. CDR3 amino acids: CSVEDADQPQHF. CDR3 nucleotide sequence: TGCAGCGTTGAAGACGCCGATCAGCCCCAGCATTTT.

This clone was counted only a few times. The DNA of the CDR3 is TGTGCCAGCAGCTTGACGGACACCGGGGAGCTGTTTTTT. Translating it yields CASSLTDTGELFF. This chain connects TRBV7-9 to TRBJ2-2, with unresolved D. Between the trimmed V and J ends, which lost 3 bases and 3 bases, there was a span of 5 bases. From germline, CDR1 is SEHNR and CDR2 FQNEAQ (reference sequence). CDR3 length: 13 residues. Filled out from reference TRBV7-9 and TRBJ2-2, the complete variable domain reads DTGVSQNPRHKITKRGQNVTFRCDPISEHNRLYWYRQTLGQGPEFLTYFQNEAQLEKSRLLSDRFSAERPKGSFSTLEIQRTEQGDSAMYLCASSLTDTGELFFGEGSRLTVL.

This rearrangement joins TRBV25-1 to TRBJ1-2; the D gene is possibly TRBD1 (5 bases). The CDR3 is made up of 12 amino acids. Between the trimmed V and J ends, which lost 5 bases and 6 bases, there was a span of 10 bases. Germline V lookup: CDR1 MGHDK, CDR2 SYGVNS. The CDR3 loop reads CASSPGRDGYTF. The CDR3 DNA reads TGTGCCAGCAGTCCGGGACGAGATGGCTACACCTTC.

The gene calls are TRBV29-1 and TRBJ1-6; D is unclear. The CDR3 sequence is 14 residues long. Trimming left V 3 bases short and J 3 bases short, with 9 bases between. Germline assignment: CDR1 SQVTM and CDR2 ANQGSEA. The CDR3 DNA reads TGCAGCGTTGAGAGACCGCGCTATAATTCACCCCTCCACTTT. This encodes CSVERPRYNSPLHF.

The chain joins TRBV7-8 to TRBJ2-5, with 9 bases fitting TRBD1. This CDR3 is 15 amino acids long. V gave up 0 bases and J gave up 5 bases; unmatched junction bases: 4. Looked up from germline, CDR1 is SGHVS and CDR2 is FQNEAQ. CDR3 amino acids: CASSLAGQGFETQYF. In nucleotides, the CDR3 is TGTGCCAGCAGCTTAGCGGGACAGGGATTCGAGACCCAGTACTTC.

This clone came up once. The chain joins TRBV30 to TRBJ2-1, with 8 bases matching TRBD2. V was pared by 8 bases and J by 8 bases, with 11 bases of the junction left unmatched. In germline, CDR1 is GTSNPN, CDR2 SVGIG (reference sequence). The CDR3 sequence is 13 residues long. CDR3 nucleotides: TGTGCCCAAAGTAGCGGGAACGGGGATGAGCAGTTCTTC. The encoded protein is CAQSSGNGDEQFF. Based on the CDR3 plus reference TRBV30 and TRBJ2-1, the full variable domain is SQTIHQWPATLVQPVGSPLSLECTVEGTSNPNLYWYRQAAGRGLQLLFYSVGIGQISSEVPQNLSASRPQDRQFILSSKKLLLSDSGFYLCAQSSGNGDEQFFGPGTRLTVL.

This rearrangement joins TRBV30 to TRBJ2-1, with 13 bases identical to TRBD2. The CDR3 runs 12 residues. J lost 14 bases, V lost 2 bases, and 3 bases had no gene match. The germline gives CDR1 GTSNPN, CDR2 SVGIG (reference sequence). The CDR3 DNA follows: TGTGCCTGGAGTCCACTAGCGGGGGGGGAGTTCTTC. It encodes CAWSPLAGGEFF.

This sequence joins TRBV29-1 and TRBJ2-1; D is unclear. The CDR3 has 10 residues. Germline V gene lookup returns CDR1 SQVTM and CDR2 ANQGSEA. Between the trimmed V and J ends, which lost 7 bases and 7 bases, there was a span of 8 bases. CDR3 DNA: TGCAGCGCCGTAAAAAATGAGCAGTTCTTC. This gives the protein CSAVKNEQFF.

V is TRBV29-1 and J is TRBJ1-2, with D unresolved. Trimming pared 1 base from V and 6 bases from J, leaving 12 bases between. In germline, CDR1 is SQVTM, CDR2 ANQGSEA. This CDR3 contains 13 residues. For the CDR3, the DNA is TGCAGCGTTGAAGTGGGAGGCCCCGATGGCTACACCTTC. It translates to CSVEVGGPDGYTF.

This clone came up a few times. Other nucleotide sequences in the sample specify the same CDR3. The chain couples TRBV7-9 to TRBJ1-1; D remains ambiguous. CDR3 length: 10 residues. V shed 3 bases and J shed 4 bases, with 0 bases lying between them. Germline CDR1 is SEHNR and CDR2 is FQNEAQ (reference sequence). CDR3: CASSFTEAFF. The CDR3 nucleotides read TGTGCCAGCAGCTTCACTGAAGCTTTCTTT.